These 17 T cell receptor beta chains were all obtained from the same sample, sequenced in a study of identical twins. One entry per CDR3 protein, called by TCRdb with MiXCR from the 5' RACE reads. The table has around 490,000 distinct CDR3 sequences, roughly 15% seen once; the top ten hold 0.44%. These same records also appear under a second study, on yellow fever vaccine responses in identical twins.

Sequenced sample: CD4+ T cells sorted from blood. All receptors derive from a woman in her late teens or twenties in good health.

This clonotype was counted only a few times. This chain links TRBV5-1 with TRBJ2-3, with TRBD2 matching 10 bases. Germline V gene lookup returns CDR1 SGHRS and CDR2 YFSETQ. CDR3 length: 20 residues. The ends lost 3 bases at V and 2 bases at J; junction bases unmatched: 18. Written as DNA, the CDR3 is TGCGCCAGCAGCTCCGCCGGAGGGGTAGCGGGAGGTCCGAACACAGATACGCAGTATTTT. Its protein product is CASSSAGGVAGGPNTDTQYF.

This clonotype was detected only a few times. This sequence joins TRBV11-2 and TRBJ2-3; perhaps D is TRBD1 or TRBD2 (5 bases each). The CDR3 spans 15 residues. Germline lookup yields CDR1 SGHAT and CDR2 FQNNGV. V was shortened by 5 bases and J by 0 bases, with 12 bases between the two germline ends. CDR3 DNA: TGTGCCAGCAGCGTCCGGGACCTAAGCACAGATACGCAGTATTTT. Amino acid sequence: CASSVRDLSTDTQYF.

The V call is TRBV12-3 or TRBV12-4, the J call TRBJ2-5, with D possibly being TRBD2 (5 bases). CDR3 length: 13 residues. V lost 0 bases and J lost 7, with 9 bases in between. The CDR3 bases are TGTGCCAGCAGTTTAGCCCCCCGGGGGACCCAGTACTTC. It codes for CASSLAPRGTQYF.

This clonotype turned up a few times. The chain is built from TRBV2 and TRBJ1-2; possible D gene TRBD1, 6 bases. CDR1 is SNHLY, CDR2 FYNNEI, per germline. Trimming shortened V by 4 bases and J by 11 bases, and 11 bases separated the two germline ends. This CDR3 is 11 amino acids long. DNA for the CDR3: TGTGCCAGCAGTGCACAGGGAGGATACACCTTC. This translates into CASSAQGGYTF.

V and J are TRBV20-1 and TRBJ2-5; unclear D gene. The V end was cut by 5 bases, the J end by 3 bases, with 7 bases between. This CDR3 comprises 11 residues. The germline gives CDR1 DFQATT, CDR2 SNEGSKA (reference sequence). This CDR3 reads CSAAKKETQYF. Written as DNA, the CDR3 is TGCAGTGCTGCTAAAAAAGAGACCCAGTACTTC.

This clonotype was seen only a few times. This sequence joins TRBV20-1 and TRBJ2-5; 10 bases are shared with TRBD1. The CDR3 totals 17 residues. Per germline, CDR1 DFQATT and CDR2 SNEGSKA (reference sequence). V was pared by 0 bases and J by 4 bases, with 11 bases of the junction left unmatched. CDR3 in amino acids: CSARDPAPGQGGETQYF. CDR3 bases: TGCAGTGCTAGAGACCCCGCTCCAGGACAGGGGGGAGAGACCCAGTACTTC.

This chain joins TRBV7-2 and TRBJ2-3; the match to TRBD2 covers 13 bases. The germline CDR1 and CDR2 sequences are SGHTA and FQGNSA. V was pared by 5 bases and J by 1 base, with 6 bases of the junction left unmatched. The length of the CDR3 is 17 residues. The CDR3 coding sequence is TGTGCCAGCAGCCCCCCTGGACTAGCGGGAGGCACAGATACGCAGTATTTT. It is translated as CASSPPGLAGGTDTQYF.

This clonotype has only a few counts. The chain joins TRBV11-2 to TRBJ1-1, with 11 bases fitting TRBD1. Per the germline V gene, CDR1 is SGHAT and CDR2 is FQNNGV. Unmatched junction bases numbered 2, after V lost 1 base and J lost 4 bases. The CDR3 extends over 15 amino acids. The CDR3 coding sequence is TGTGCCAGCAGCTTAGGGACAGGGGGCCGCACTGAAGCTTTCTTT. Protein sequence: CASSLGTGGRTEAFF.

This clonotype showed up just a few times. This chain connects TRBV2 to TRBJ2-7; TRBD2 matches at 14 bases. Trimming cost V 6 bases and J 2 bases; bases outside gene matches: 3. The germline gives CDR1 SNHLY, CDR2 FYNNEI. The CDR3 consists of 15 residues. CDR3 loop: CASRPGLAGAYEQYF. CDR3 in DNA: TGTGCCAGCAGACCGGGACTAGCGGGAGCCTACGAGCAGTACTTC.

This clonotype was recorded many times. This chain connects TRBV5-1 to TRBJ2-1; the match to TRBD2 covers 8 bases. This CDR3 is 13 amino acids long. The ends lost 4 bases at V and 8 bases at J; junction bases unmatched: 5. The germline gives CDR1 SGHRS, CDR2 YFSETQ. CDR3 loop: CASSPGLGDEQFF. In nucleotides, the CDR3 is TGCGCCAGCAGCCCGGGACTAGGCGATGAGCAGTTCTTC.

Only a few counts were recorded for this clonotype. The CDR3: CASSLIGSTDTQYF. The CDR3 DNA reads TGTGCCAGCAGCCTGATTGGAAGCACAGATACGCAGTATTTT. The genes are TRBV6-1 and TRBJ2-3; D is unclear. Looked up from germline, CDR1 is MNHNS and CDR2 is SASEGT. V was cut by 6 bases and J by 0 bases, with 10 bases left in between. The CDR3 sequence is 14 residues long.

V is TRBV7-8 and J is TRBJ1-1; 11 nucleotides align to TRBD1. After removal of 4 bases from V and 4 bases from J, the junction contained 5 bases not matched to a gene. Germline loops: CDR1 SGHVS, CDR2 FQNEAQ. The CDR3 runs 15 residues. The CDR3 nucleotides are TGTGCCAGCAGCTCCGGGGGGACAGGGGGCACTGAAGCTTTCTTT. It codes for CASSSGGTGGTEAFF. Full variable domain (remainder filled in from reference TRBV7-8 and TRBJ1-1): GAGVSQSPRYKVAKRGQDVALRCDPISGHVSLFWYQQALGQGPEFLTYFQNEAQLDKSGLPSDRFFAERPEGSVSTLKIQRTQQEDSAVYLCASSSGGTGGTEAFFGQGTRLTVV.

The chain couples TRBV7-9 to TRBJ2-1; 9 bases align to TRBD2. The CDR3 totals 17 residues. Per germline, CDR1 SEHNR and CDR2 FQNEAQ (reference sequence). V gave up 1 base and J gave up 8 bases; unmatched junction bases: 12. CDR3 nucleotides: TGTGCCAGCAGCTTAGAAACCCTAGCGGGATTGATTCATGAGCAGTTCTTC. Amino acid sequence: CASSLETLAGLIHEQFF.

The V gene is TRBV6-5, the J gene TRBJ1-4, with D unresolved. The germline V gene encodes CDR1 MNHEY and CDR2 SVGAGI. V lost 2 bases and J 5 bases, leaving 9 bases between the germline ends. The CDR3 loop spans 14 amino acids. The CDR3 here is CASSYGLQNEKLFF. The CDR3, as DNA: TGTGCCAGCAGTTACGGCCTACAAAATGAAAAACTGTTTTTT.

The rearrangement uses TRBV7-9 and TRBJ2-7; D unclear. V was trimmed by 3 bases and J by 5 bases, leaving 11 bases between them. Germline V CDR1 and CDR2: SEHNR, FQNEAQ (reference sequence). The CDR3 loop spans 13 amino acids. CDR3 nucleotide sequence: TGTGCCAGCAGCTTTGACCCTTCCAACGAGCAGTACGTC. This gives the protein CASSFDPSNEQYV.

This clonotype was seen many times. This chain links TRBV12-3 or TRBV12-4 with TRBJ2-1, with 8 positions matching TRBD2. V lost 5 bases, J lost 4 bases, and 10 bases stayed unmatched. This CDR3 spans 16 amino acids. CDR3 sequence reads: CASSTRGSGDYNEQFF. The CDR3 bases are TGTGCCAGCAGTACCAGGGGTAGCGGGGATTACAATGAGCAGTTCTTC.

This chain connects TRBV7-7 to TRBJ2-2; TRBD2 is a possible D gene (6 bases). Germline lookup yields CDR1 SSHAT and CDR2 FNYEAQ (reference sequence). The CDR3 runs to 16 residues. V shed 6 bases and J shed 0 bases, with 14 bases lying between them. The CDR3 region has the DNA TGTGCCAGCAGGAAGACCGGGACTGCGAACACCGGGGAGCTGTTTTTT. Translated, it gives CASRKTGTANTGELFF.